This T cell receptor beta chain was obtained from a study of human T cells and chemical hapten exposure. Study-wide background: Patch testing placed 0.01% DPC on the upper back, with readings at 6 days. Whole-study results and caveats: The number of TCRs above 1 in 1000 frequency did not change after DPC sensitization.

This CDR3 contains 14 residues. V was trimmed by 6 bases and J by 5 bases, leaving 12 bases between them. CDR1 KGHDR and CDR2 SFDVKD come from the germline V gene. Specified time point: patch test 2, 6 weeks after DPC sensitization. Treatment denoted: therapeutic diphenylcyclopropenone sensitization with weekly scalp DPC. Unique molecular identifiers were linked by the library to individual cDNA molecules. TCRdb processed the RACE reads anew with MiXCR; each CDR3 protein has one entry. The sample lists fewer than 100,000 distinct CDR3 sequences, approximately 10% seen once, with 1.6% in the top ten. With regard to this clonotype: The antigen is not known.

This rearrangement joins TRBV24-1 to TRBJ2-2, with D tentatively TRBD1 (5 bases). This receptor was identified in a young man with alopecia areata. Some clones in this sample may be carry-over from other donors' samples. This material consisted of whole blood, taken in connection with sensitization to the hapten diphenylcyclopropenone (DPC). DNA for the CDR3: TGTGCCACCAGTAGCGACAGCACGACCGGGGAGCTGTTTTTT. Translated, it gives CATSSDSTTGELFF.